The clone carrying this TCR beta chain showed up just once. No antigen is known for it. Time point specified: week 47, end of study. The vaccine gave 300 ug of a 20-mer mutant IDH1 peptide subcutaneously per dose. Every donor had a new WHO grade 3 or 4 astrocytoma that was IDH1-mutant, with loss of nuclear ATRX. This sample was included in a study of a mutant IDH1 vaccine in newly diagnosed glioma. Study background: Either 4-6 weeks after radiotherapy alone or alongside temozolomide, vaccination was begun. The earlier regimen, radiotherapy, temozolomide, or both, was most often both. Visits V12 and V13 fell at weeks 35 and 47, respectively.

J was trimmed by 0 bases and V by 6 bases; bases with no gene match: 12. The CDR3 runs 16 residues. Germline-derived CDR1 and CDR2 are SGHRS and YFSETQ. Only in-frame clones appear in the TCRdb table, and some are missing; sequencing was by immunoSEQ multiplex PCR. The sample records tens of thousands of clones, 82% being singletons. The V call is TRBV5-1, the J call TRBJ2-7, with 7 bases identical to TRBD1. This receptor was taken from a man younger than 35 with glioma. Some clones in this sample may be carry-over from other donors' samples. The sequenced sample was PBMCs, obtained from a glioma patient whose treatment included an IDH1 peptide vaccine. In DNA form, the CDR3 reads TGCGCCAGCAAATACAGAGGGGACAGCAGCTCCTACGAGCAGTACTTC. Protein product: CASKYRGDSSSYEQYF. Filled out from reference TRBV5-1 and TRBJ2-7, the complete variable domain reads KAGVTQTPRYLIKTRGQQVTLSCSPISGHRSVSWYQQTPGQGLQFLFEYFSETQRNKGNFPGRFSGRQFSNSRSEMNVSTLELGDSALYLCASKYRGDSSSYEQYFGPGTRLTVT.